This T cell receptor beta chain is drawn from a study of cytomegalovirus exposure and HLA in healthy donors. The J segment lost 3 bases and the V segment lost 1 base, leaving 0 bases of the junction unmatched. The CDR3 runs to 14 residues. The germline CDR1 and CDR2 sequences are SGDLS and YYNGEE. Comment on this clone: Other DNA sequences within the sample encode an identical CDR3.

Use of 60 Vbeta and 13 Jbeta primers characterized the PCR. Libraries were prepared by immunoSEQ multiplex PCR; TCRdb keeps only in-frame clonotypes and omits some of them. The data show about 91,000 clones, 80% to 90% seen once. The chain is built from TRBV9 and TRBJ2-7; TRBD2 aligns across 11 bases. The clonotype comes from a man younger than 35 in good health and CMV-seronegative. Sequencing was carried out using PBMCs. The CDR3 sequence is CASSVTSGGYEQYF. CDR3 in DNA: TGTGCCAGCAGCGTAACTAGCGGGGGCTACGAGCAGTACTTC.